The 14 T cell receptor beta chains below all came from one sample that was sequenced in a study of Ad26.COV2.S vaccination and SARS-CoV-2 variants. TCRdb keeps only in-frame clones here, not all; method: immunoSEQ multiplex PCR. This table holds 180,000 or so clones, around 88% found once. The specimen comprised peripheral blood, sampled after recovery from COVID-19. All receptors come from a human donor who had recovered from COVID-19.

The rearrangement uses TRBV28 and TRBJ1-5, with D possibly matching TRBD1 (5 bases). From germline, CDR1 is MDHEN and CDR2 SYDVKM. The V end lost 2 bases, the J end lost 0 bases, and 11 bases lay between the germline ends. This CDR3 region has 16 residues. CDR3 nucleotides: TGTGCCAGCAGTTTAGGGGGGTCTTATAGCAATCAGCCCCAGCATTTT. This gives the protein CASSLGGSYSNQPQHF.

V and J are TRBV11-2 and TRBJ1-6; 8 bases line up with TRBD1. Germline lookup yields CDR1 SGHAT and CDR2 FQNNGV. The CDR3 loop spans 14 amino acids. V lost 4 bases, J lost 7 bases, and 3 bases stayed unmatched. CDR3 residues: CASSYRQGNSPLHF. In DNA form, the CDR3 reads TGTGCCAGCAGCTATAGACAGGGGAATTCACCCCTCCACTTT.

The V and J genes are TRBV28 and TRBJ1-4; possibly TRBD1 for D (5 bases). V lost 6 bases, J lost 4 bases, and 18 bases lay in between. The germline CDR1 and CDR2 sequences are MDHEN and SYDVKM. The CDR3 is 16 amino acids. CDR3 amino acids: CASSPLPGRDNEKLFF. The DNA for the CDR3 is TGTGCCAGCAGCCCTCTGCCGGGACGGGATAATGAAAAACTGTTTTTT.

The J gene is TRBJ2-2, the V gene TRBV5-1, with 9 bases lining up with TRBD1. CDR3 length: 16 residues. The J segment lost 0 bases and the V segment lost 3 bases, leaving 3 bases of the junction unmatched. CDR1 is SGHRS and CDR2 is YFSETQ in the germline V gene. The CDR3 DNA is TGCGCCAGCAGCTCCGGGACAGGGTCGAACACCGGGGAGCTGTTTTTT. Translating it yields CASSSGTGSNTGELFF.

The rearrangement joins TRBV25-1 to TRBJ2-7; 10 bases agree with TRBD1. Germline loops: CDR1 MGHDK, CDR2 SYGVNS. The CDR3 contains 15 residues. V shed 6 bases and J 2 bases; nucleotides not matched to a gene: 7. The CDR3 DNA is TGTGCCAGCAGGCTGACAGGGGGCGACCCCTACGAGCAGTACTTC. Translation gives CASRLTGGDPYEQYF.

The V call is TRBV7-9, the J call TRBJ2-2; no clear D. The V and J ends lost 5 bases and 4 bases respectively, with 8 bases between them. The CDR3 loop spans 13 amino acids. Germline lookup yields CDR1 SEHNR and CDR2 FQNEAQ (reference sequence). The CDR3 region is CASSGEGTGELFF. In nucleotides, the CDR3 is TGTGCCAGCAGCGGGGAAGGCACCGGGGAGCTGTTTTTT.

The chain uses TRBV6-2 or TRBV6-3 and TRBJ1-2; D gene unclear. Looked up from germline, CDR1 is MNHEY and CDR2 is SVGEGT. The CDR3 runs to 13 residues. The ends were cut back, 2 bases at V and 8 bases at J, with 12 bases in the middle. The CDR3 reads CASSYGHSDGYTF. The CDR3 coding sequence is TGTGCCAGCAGTTACGGTCACTCCGACGGCTACACCTTC.

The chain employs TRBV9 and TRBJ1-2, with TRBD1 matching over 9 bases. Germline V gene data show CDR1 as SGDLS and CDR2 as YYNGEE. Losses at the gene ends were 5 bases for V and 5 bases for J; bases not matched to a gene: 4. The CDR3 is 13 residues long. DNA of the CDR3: TGTGCCAGCAGTGGACAGGGGAGGTATGGCTACACCTTC. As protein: CASSGQGRYGYTF.

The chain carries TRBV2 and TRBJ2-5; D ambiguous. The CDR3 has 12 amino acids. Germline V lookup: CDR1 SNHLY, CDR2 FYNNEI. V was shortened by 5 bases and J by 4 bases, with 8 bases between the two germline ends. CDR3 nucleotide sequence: TGTGCCAGCAGTTTGCTTGCAGAGACCCAGTACTTC. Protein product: CASSLLAETQYF.

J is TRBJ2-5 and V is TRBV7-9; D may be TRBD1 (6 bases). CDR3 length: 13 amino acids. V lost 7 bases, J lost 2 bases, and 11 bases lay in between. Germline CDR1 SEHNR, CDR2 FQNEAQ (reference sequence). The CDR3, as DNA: TGTGCCAGCACCGAAGGGGGACAAGAGACCCAGTACTTC. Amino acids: CASTEGGQETQYF.

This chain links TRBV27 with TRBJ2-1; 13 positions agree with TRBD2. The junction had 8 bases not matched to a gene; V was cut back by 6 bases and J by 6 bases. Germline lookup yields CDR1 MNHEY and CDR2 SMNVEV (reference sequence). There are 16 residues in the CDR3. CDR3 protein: CASSSGLAGVGNEQFF. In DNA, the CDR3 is TGTGCCAGCAGCAGTGGACTAGCGGGAGTCGGCAATGAGCAGTTCTTC.

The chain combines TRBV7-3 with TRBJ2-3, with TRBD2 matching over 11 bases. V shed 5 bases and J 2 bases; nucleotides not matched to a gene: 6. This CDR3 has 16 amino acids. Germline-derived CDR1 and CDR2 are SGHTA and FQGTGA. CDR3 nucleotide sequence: TGTGCCAGCAGCGCACTAGCGGGGGACCTCACAGATACGCAGTATTTT. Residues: CASSALAGDLTDTQYF. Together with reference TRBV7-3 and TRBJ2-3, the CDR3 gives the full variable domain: GAGVSQTPSNKVTEKGKYVELRCDPISGHTALYWYRQSLGQGPEFLIYFQGTGAADDSGLPNDRFFAVRPEGSVSTLKIQRTERGDSAVYLCASSALAGDLTDTQYFGPGTRLTVL.

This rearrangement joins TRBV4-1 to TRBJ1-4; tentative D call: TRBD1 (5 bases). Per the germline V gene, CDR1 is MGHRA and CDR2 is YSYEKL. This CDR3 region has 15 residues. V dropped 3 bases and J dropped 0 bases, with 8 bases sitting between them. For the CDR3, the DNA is TGCGCCAGCAGCCAGCAGGGTGCAACTAATGAAAAACTGTTTTTT. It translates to CASSQQGATNEKLFF.

The CDR3 is CASSIGGRGDWYTEAFF. CDR3 sequence (DNA): TGTGCCAGTAGTATAGGCGGCAGGGGGGATTGGTACACTGAAGCTTTCTTT. The chain employs TRBV19 and TRBJ1-1; 7 nucleotides agree with TRBD1. This CDR3 comprises 17 residues. The ends lost 1 base at V and 3 bases at J; junction bases unmatched: 11. Per germline, CDR1 LNHDA and CDR2 SQIVND (reference sequence).